The clone carrying this T cell receptor (beta chain) was observed once. As yet, its antigen is unknown. The investigators split CD4+ cells into a CD45RA+ naive subset and a CD45RA-negative memory subset. This sample stems from a study of shared clonotypes between healthy human individuals. General study results and limits: Expectations were that clonotype sharing among donors would be affected by sequencing depth.

The V end was cut by 6 bases, the J end by 6 bases, with 9 bases between. In germline, CDR1 is MNHNY, CDR2 SVGAGI (reference sequence). The CDR3 extends over 11 amino acids. Assay execution took place at the deep level. Each PCR replicate from the sorted subsets contained 150 to 250 ng DNA, which is about 30,000 T cell genomes. Repertoires were generated with immunoSEQ multiplex PCR, while TCRdb's copy carries only in-frame clones and drops some. This sample has a few million clones; over 90% occur once, and the top ten carry 0.35% to 0.5%. Source material: naive CD4+ T cells from PBMCs. Stated subset: CD45RA+ positively selected. This receptor was identified in a man younger than 30 in good health. Some clones in this sample may be carry-over from other donors' samples. This rearrangement joins TRBV6-6 to TRBJ2-7, with D possibly TRBD2 on 6 matching bases. CDR3 loop: CASSGGIEQYF. CDR3 DNA sequence: TGTGCCAGCAGCGGGGGAATCGAGCAGTACTTC.